This T cell receptor beta chain originates from a study of blood T cell repertoires in COVID-19. Generated by immunoSEQ multiplex PCR, the TCRdb table keeps only in-frame clones and is missing some. The top ten hold 5.5% of the sample, which has roughly 110,000 clones, 75% to 90% seen once. V was cut by 3 bases and J by 2 bases, with 23 bases left in between. The germline gives CDR1 KGHSH, CDR2 LQKENI. This CDR3 has 19 amino acids. The V call is TRBV18, the J call TRBJ1-5; D not resolved. This sequence was found in a woman aged 55-75 years with COVID-19, enrolled during active disease. Sequencing was performed on peripheral blood. The CDR3 here is CASSPLPESSMSGNQPQHF. The CDR3, as DNA: TGTGCCAGCTCACCCCTACCGGAGAGTTCCATGTCAGGCAATCAGCCCCAGCATTTT.